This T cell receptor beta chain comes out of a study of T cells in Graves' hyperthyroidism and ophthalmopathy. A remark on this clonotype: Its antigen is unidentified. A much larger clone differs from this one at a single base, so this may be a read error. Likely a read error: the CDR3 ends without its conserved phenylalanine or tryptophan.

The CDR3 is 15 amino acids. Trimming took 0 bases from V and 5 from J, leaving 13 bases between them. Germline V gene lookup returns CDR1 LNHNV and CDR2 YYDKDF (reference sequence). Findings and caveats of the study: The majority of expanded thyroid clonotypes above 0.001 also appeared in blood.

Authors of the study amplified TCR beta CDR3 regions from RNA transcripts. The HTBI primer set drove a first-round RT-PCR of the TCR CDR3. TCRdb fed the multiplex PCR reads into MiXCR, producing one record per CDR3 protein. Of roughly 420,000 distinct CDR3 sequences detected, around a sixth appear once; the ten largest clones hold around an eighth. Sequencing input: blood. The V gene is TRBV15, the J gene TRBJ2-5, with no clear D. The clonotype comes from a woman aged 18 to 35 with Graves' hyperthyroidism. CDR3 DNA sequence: TGTGCCACCAGCAGAGATAGGTTGGGTGAGGAGACCCAGTACCTC. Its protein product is CATSRDRLGEETQYL.